This T cell receptor (beta chain) appears in the sequencing data of a study of blood T cell repertoires in COVID-19. Across the whole study: Both acute and convalescent COVID-19 samples were obtained from the United States, Italy and Spain. The analysed material was cDNA or gDNA that came from T cells, B-cell-depleted T cells, or PBMCs.

Per the germline V gene, CDR1 is SGHTA and CDR2 is FQGNSA. The length of the CDR3 is 15 residues. The V and J ends lost 8 bases and 8 bases, in that order; junction bases with no gene match: 14. The authors' processing: The assay estimated nucleated cells by amplifying reference gene primers. Assay used: immunoSEQ multiplex PCR; TCRdb lists only in-frame clones, some missing. That table supplies the V and J calls and clone size; D and trimming were determined from the DNA. The profile shows around 39,000 clones, roughly 80% of them singletons. This receptor was taken from a man at least 80 years old with active or convalescent COVID-19. Material: peripheral blood. The chain is built from TRBV7-2 and TRBJ1-4, with 7 bases matching TRBD1. The chain's CDR3 is CASRTEGQLWEKLFF. The DNA of the CDR3 is TGTGCCAGCCGGACCGAGGGACAGCTTTGGGAAAAACTGTTTTTT.